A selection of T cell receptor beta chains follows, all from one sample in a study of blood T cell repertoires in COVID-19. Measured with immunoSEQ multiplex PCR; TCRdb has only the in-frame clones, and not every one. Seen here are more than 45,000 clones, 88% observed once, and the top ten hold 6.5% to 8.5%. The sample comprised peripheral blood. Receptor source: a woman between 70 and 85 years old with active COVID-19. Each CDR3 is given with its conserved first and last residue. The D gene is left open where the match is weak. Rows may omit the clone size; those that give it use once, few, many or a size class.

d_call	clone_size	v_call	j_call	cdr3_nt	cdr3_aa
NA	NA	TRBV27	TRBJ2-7	TGTGCCAGCAGTTTATCAAGTACAGGAACGACCTACGAGCAGTACTTC	CASSLSSTGTTYEQYF
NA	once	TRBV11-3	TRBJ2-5	TGTGCCAGCAGCTTAGCCGGGACACGGGAAGAGACCCAGTACTTC	CASSLAGTREETQYF
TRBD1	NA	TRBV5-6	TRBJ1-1	TGTGCCAGCACCACCCGCCTGACAGGGAAGAACACTGAAGCTTTCTTT	CASTTRLTGKNTEAFF
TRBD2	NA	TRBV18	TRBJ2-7	TGTGCCAGCTCACCACTAGGGGAGGGCTACGAGCAGTACTTC	CASSPLGEGYEQYF
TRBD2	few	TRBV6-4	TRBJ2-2	TGTGCCAGCAGTGTAGCGGGAGGGAACACCGGGGAGCTGTTTTTT	CASSVAGGNTGELFF
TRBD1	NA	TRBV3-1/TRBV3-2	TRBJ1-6	TGTGCCAGCAGCCAACCGCCGGGACAGAATTCACCCCTCCACTTT	CASSQPPGQNSPLHF
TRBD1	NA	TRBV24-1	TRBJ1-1	TGTGCCACCAGTGATCCGACAGGGGGGATCGGAGCTTTCTTT	CATSDPTGGIGAFF
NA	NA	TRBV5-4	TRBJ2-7	TGTGCCAGCAGCACAGACAGACGCGGCGAGCAGTACTTC	CASSTDRRGEQYF
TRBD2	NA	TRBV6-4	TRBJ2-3	TGTGCCAGCGCCCCCCTAGCGGGAGGAGATACGCAGTATTTT	CASAPLAGGDTQYF
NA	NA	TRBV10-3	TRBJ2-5	TGTGCCATCAGTGAGCCGCGGGGCAGGGACGCGCAAGAGACCCAGTACTTC	CAISEPRGRDAQETQYF
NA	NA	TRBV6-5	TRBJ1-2	TGTGCCAGCAGGGGCCGAACTTCTAACTATGGCTACACCTTC	CASRGRTSNYGYTF
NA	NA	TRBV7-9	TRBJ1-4	TGTGCCAGCAGCCCCCGGGGGTTTAATGAAAAACTGTTTTTT	CASSPRGFNEKLFF
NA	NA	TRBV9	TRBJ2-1	TGTGCCAGCAGCGTTACACTAATGGATGAGCAGTTCTTC	CASSVTLMDEQFF
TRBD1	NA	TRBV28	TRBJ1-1	TGTGCCAGCAGACCTTTTCGTGAGACAGGGCGGGGTGAAGCTTTCTTT	CASRPFRETGRGEAFF
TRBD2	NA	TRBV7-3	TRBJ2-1	TGTGCCAGCAGCCCGGGACTAGCGGGCGCGCGTTCCTACAATGAGCAGTTCTTC	CASSPGLAGARSYNEQFF
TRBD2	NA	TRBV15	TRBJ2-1	TGTGCCACCAGCAGAGATATCGCTAGCGGGAGTGATGAGCAGTTCTTC	CATSRDIASGSDEQFF
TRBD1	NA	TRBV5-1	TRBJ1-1	TGCGCCAGCAGCCGTACTGGGACAGCAAACACTGAAGCTTTCTTT	CASSRTGTANTEAFF
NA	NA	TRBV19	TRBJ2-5	TGTGCCAGTAAAGGGGGACCGCTACAAGAGACCCAGTACTTC	CASKGGPLQETQYF
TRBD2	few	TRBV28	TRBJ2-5	TGTGCCAGCACCCAAACTATCCTCCTTGAGCGGGAGGGCCCAGAGACCCAGTACTTC	CASTQTILLEREGPETQYF
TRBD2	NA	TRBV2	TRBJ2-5	TGTGCCAGCAGGGGGGGAGGATTAGCGGGAGGTCGGTCGAGGCAAGAGACCCAGTACTTC	CASRGGGLAGGRSRQETQYF
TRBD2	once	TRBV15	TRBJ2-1	TGTGCCACCAGGAGCCCGCTAGCGGGAGGGCCCAGTGAGCAGTTCTTC	CATRSPLAGGPSEQFF
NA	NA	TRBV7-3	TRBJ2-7	TGTGCCAGCAGCTTCCAGCGAGTAAGCTCCTACGAGCAGTACTTC	CASSFQRVSSYEQYF
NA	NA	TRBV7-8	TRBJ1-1	TGTGCCAGCAGCAGGGGGGGCACTGAAGCTTTCTTT	CASSRGGTEAFF
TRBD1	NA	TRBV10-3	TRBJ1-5	TGTGCCATCAGTGAGTCAGACAGGGGCGAGAAGCCCCAGCATTTT	CAISESDRGEKPQHF
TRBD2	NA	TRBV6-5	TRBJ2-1	TGTGCCAGCACCGGACTAGCGGGAGCCAATGAGCAGTTCTTC	CASTGLAGANEQFF
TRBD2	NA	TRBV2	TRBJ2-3	TGTGCCAGCAGCGGGACTAGCGGCACAGATACGCAGTATTTT	CASSGTSGTDTQYF
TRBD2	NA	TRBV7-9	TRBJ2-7	TGTGCCAGCAGCTCGTCGGGGGGCTACGAGCAGTACTTC	CASSSSGGYEQYF
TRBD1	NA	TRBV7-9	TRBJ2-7	TGTGCCAGCAGCTTGCGGGACAGGAACCCCCACGAGCAGTACTTC	CASSLRDRNPHEQYF
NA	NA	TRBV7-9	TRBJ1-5	TGTGCCAGCAGCTTCAGGGGTCGGGATCAGCCCCAGCATTTT	CASSFRGRDQPQHF
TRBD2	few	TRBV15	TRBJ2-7	TGTGCCACCAGCAGCGAAGCGGGGGGGCTCTACGAGCAGTACTTC	CATSSEAGGLYEQYF
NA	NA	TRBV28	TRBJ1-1	TGTGCCAGCAGTTTGCCTCGCGAAGGGGACACTGAAGCTTTCTTT	CASSLPREGDTEAFF
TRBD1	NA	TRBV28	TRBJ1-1	TGTGCCAGCAGCTCATCTTGGGACAGGGAAAGTGAAGCTTTCTTT	CASSSSWDRESEAFF
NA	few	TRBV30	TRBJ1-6	TGTGCCTGGAAGCCAGGGGTGAATAATTCACCCCTCCACTTT	CAWKPGVNNSPLHF
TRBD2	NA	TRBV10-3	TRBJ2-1	TGTGCCATCAGTGGTGGTGCCGGGACTAGCGGGAGTATCTACAATGAGCAGTTCTTC	CAISGGAGTSGSIYNEQFF
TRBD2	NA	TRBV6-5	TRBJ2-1	TGTGCCAGCAGTTACCAGTCGGGAGGGCCAAATGAGCAGTTCTTC	CASSYQSGGPNEQFF
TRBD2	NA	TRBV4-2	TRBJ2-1	TGTGCCAGCAGCCAAGATCAGGGACTAGCGACCAATGAGCAGTTCTTC	CASSQDQGLATNEQFF
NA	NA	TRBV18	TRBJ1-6	TGTGCCAGCTCACCAACCCCCCTGAGTATAAGGGGCACTTCACCCCTCCACTTT	CASSPTPLSIRGTSPLHF
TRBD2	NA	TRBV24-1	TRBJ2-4	TGTGCCACCAGTGATGGAGGGACTAGCGGAAAAAACATTCAGTACTTC	CATSDGGTSGKNIQYF
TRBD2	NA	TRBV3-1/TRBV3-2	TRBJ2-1	TGTGCCAGCAGCCAAGATACAGCGGGAGTTGACAATGAGCAGTTCTTC	CASSQDTAGVDNEQFF
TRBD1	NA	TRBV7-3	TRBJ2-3	TGTGCCAGCAGTCCTGGACAGGTCACAGATACGCAGTATTTT	CASSPGQVTDTQYF
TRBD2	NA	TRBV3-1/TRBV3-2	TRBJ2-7	TGTGCCAGCAACCCTAGCGGCACCGACTACGAGCAGTACTTC	CASNPSGTDYEQYF
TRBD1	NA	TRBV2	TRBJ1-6	TGTGCCAGCAATGGACAGGGGAATTCACCCCTCCACTTT	CASNGQGNSPLHF
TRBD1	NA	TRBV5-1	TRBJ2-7	TGCGCCAGCGGGGAGACAGGGGAGATGGACGAGCAGTACTTC	CASGETGEMDEQYF
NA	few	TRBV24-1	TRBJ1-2	TGTGCCACCAGTGATTTATCTTCCAACTATGGCTACACCTTC	CATSDLSSNYGYTF
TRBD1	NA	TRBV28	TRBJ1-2	TGTGCCAGCAGTTCGGACAGGAGGATCGCGGGCTACACCTTC	CASSSDRRIAGYTF
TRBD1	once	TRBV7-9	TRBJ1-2	TGTGCCATGGGACAGGGGTTTGGCTACACCTTC	CAMGQGFGYTF
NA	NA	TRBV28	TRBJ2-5	TGTGCCAGCAGTTTCGTCCCCAGCGTCCAAGAGACCCAGTACTTC	CASSFVPSVQETQYF
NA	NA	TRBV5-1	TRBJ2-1	TGCGCCAGCAGAACCGGGACAAACAATGAGCAGTTCTTC	CASRTGTNNEQFF
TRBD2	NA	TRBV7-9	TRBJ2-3	TGTGCCAGCAGCTTAGGGCTAGCGGGAGATACGCAGTATTTT	CASSLGLAGDTQYF
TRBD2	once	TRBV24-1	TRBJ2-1	TGTGCCACCAGTGATCCCAGTTGGCGGGAGGGAAATATAAATGAGCAGTTCTTC	CATSDPSWREGNINEQFF
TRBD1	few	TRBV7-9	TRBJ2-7	TGTGCCAGCAGCTCCGTTTCCGCAGGGGGCTACGAGCAGTACTTC	CASSSVSAGGYEQYF
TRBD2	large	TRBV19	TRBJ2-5	TGTGCCAGTAAAGTAGGACTAGCGGGAGGAGAGACCCAGTACTTC	CASKVGLAGGETQYF
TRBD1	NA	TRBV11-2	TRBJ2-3	TGTGCCAGCAGCTTATATGACAGGGATTTGGATACGCAGTATTTT	CASSLYDRDLDTQYF
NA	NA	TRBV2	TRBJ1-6	TGTGCCAGCAGTGAGCTACCCGGGTTTCCTTATAATTCACCCCTCCACTTT	CASSELPGFPYNSPLHF
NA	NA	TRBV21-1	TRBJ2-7	TGTGCCAGCAGCAAATCAACTAGCGGCGGGTCCTACGAGCAGTACTTC	CASSKSTSGGSYEQYF
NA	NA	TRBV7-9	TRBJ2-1	TGTGCCAGCAGCCCCTTCCCCGAGCAGTTCTTC	CASSPFPEQFF
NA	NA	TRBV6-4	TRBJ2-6	TGTGCCAGCAGTGACTCAGAGGAGTCTGGGGCCAACGTCCTGACTTTC	CASSDSEESGANVLTF